This TCR beta chain originates from a study of CD8 T cells in Susac syndrome. The CDR3 runs 12 residues. Per germline, CDR1 SQVTM and CDR2 ANQGSEA. The V gene end was trimmed by 6 bases and the J gene end by 7 bases; junction bases not matched to a gene: 6. An input of about 0.5 to 1 ug of RNA was subjected to reverse transcription using random hexamers. TCR beta CDR3 was amplified by immunoSEQ multiplex PCR. This amplification extended across 54 Vbeta and 13 Jbeta segments. A single record per CDR3 protein comes from TCRdb applying MiXCR to the immunoSEQ multiplex PCR reads. The profile shows 90,000 or so distinct CDR3 sequences, approximately 92% of them singletons. The study sequenced TCR beta in blood CD8+ and CD4+ T cells. Negative isolation yielded CD4+ and CD8+ T cells, and FACS enriched TEMRA cells.

This chain links TRBV29-1 with TRBJ1-2, with 9 positions matching TRBD1. The receptor was isolated from a human donor in good health. The material sequenced was CD8+ T cells from PBMCs. CDR3 nucleotides: TGCAGCGTCTTACAGGGGGCGATTGGCTACACCTTC. This translates into CSVLQGAIGYTF.